This record covers a single T cell receptor beta chain. Source study methods: Nucleated cell counts were estimated from reference gene primer amplification. Sequencing was performed with immunoSEQ multiplex PCR; in TCRdb, only in-frame clones are kept and a portion is missing. The V and J calls and clone size come from that table; D and trimming were worked out from the DNA. The repertoire holds 130,000 to 150,000 clones, with approximately 88% as singletons. The CDR3 contains 16 residues. The V gene lost 4 bases and the J gene lost 9 bases, with 22 bases spanning the gap. Germline values: CDR1 WNHNN, CDR2 SYGVQD (reference sequence). This specimen belongs to a study of blood T cell repertoires in COVID-19. The overall study: There were acute and convalescent COVID-19 samples, and they came from the United States, Italy and Spain. PBMCs, B-cell-depleted T cells, or T cells provided the cDNA or gDNA that made up the material.

The receptor comes from a human donor in a cohort sampled during active COVID-19. This chain connects TRBV10-1 to TRBJ1-5, with D perhaps TRBD1 (5 bases). The sample was peripheral blood. As DNA, the CDR3 is TGCGCCAGCAGTGGGACACGGAGTATCAGGCGGGGGCCCCAGCATTTT. Translated, it gives CASSGTRSIRRGPQHF.